These 4 T cell receptor beta chains share one sample of origin, sequenced in a study of blood T cell repertoires in COVID-19. Generated by immunoSEQ multiplex PCR, the TCRdb table keeps only in-frame clones and is missing some. The table shows fewer than 250,000 clones, with about 84% occurring only once. Sequencing was performed on peripheral blood. The receptors were sampled from a woman of 80 years or more with COVID-19, enrolled during active disease.

The J gene is TRBJ1-6, the V gene TRBV19, with D tentatively TRBD1 (5 bases). The CDR3 totals 13 residues. Trimming removed 8 bases from V and 12 bases from J, with 17 bases in between. Looked up from germline, CDR1 is LNHDA and CDR2 is SQIVND (reference sequence). The CDR3 reads CASGADLGGPLHF. As DNA, the CDR3 is TGTGCCAGTGGCGCTGACCTGGGGGGACCCCTCCACTTT.

This sequence joins TRBV5-1 and TRBJ1-3; 8 bases fit TRBD1. The CDR3 spans 15 residues. Per germline, CDR1 SGHRS and CDR2 YFSETQ. Trimming at V came to 3 bases and at J to 4 bases, leaving 6 bases not matched to a gene. CDR3 region: CASSSTRGPGNTIYF. The CDR3 DNA sequence: TGCGCCAGCAGCTCCACCAGGGGGCCGGGAAACACCATATATTTT.

The rearrangement joins TRBV7-8 to TRBJ1-2; 8 positions match TRBD1. V shed 6 bases, J shed 6 bases, and the junction held 6 bases outside the gene matches. The germline CDR1 and CDR2 sequences are SGHVS and FQNEAQ. This CDR3 has 13 residues. Written as DNA, the CDR3 is TGTGCCAGCAGACCAGACAGGGGCGATGGCTACACCTTC. As protein: CASRPDRGDGYTF.

The chain has TRBV7-8 and TRBJ1-1, with D possibly being TRBD1 (6 bases). CDR3 length equals 15 residues. CDR1 SGHVS and CDR2 FQNEAQ come from the germline V gene. The ends were cut back, 2 bases at V and 0 bases at J, with 10 bases in the middle. The CDR3 sequence is CASSLSGGMNTEAFF. CDR3 nucleotide sequence: TGTGCCAGCAGCTTATCGGGGGGCATGAACACTGAAGCTTTCTTT.